This record looks at one T cell receptor (beta chain) sequence and its context. What it binds is not known. The data were obtained in a study of cytomegalovirus exposure and HLA in healthy donors. Study-level findings and limits: It was 150 to 200 TCR beta chains that were listed as cytomegalovirus-associated.

The CDR3 totals 13 residues. The germline V gene has CDR1 SGHTA and CDR2 FQGTGA. Trimming pared 5 bases from V and 8 bases from J, leaving 10 bases between. Libraries were prepared by immunoSEQ multiplex PCR; TCRdb keeps only in-frame clonotypes and omits some of them. The table includes approximately 210,000 clones, about 83% detected once. The gene calls are TRBV7-3 and TRBJ1-6; D ambiguous. The sequence derives from a woman younger than 35 in good health and CMV-seronegative. Specimen: PBMCs. This CDR3 is CASSPDYDSPLHF. Written as DNA, the CDR3 is TGTGCCAGCAGCCCGGACTACGATTCACCCCTCCACTTT.